This section outlines one T cell receptor (beta chain) sequence together with its context. Antigen specificity is unknown. At one end, the junction sequence differs from germline, possibly due to a read error. The germline CDR1 and CDR2 sequences are SEHNR and FQNEAQ (reference sequence). This CDR3 is 15 amino acids long. A multiplex PCR was run with 60 Vbeta primers and 13 Jbeta primers. The protocol was immunoSEQ multiplex PCR, while the TCRdb copy is restricted to in-frame clones and leaves out a portion. Here the sample spans about 270,000 clones, about nine tenths being singletons. The data were obtained in a study of cytomegalovirus exposure and HLA in healthy donors. Study summary: An early data release held tens of millions of unique TCRs from HLA-typed donors. Findings of the study overall: An analysis that was carried out later associated 16,951 TCR beta sequences with HLA alleles at 0.05 false discovery rate.

This chain links TRBV7-9 with TRBJ1-4; the D gene is possibly TRBD1 (5 bases). Sequencing used PBMCs. This TCR was recovered from a man between 40 and 49 years old in good health and CMV-seropositive. CDR3 sequence: CSSSLEQGTNEKLFF. DNA of the CDR3: TGTTCCAGCAGCTTAGAGCAGGGAACTAATGAAAAACTGTTTTTT.